This is a list of T cell receptor beta chains from one sample in a study of blood T cell repertoires in COVID-19. Sequenced by immunoSEQ multiplex PCR; TCRdb stores in-frame clones only, minus some. The table records 70,000 or so clones, approximately 86% of them present only once. Source material: peripheral blood. Receptors were obtained from a man in his 70s with active COVID-19. CDR3s include the opening cysteine and the closing phenylalanine or tryptophan. Each record gives: CDR3 length, V gene, J gene, CDR3 protein.

len: 15; v_gene: TRBV5-6; j_gene: TRBJ2-7; CDR3aa: CASSPPGQEEYEQYF
len: 12; v_gene: TRBV11-2; j_gene: TRBJ1-1; CDR3aa: CASSGRDPEAFF
len: 14; v_gene: TRBV19; j_gene: TRBJ1-4; CDR3aa: CASSMGPGGEKLFF
len: 14; v_gene: TRBV6-5; j_gene: TRBJ2-7; CDR3aa: CASSYSRRAREQYF
len: 17; v_gene: TRBV6-2/TRBV6-3; j_gene: TRBJ2-4; CDR3aa: CASSSQLAGAGKNIQYF
len: 13; v_gene: TRBV5-4; j_gene: TRBJ2-7; CDR3aa: CASSWVGGYEQYF
len: 17; v_gene: TRBV7-3; j_gene: TRBJ2-2; CDR3aa: CASSFSLAGGWTGELFF
len: 16; v_gene: TRBV7-6; j_gene: TRBJ2-5; CDR3aa: CASSLAGGVGQETQYF
len: 16; v_gene: TRBV18; j_gene: TRBJ2-1; CDR3aa: CASSPYTSGSYNEQFF
len: 13; v_gene: TRBV30; j_gene: TRBJ1-4; CDR3aa: CAWSVGTYEKLFF
len: 16; v_gene: TRBV20-1; j_gene: TRBJ2-7; CDR3aa: CSASGRGGGGLYEQYF
len: 12; v_gene: TRBV2; j_gene: TRBJ2-7; CDR3aa: CASKFAGDEQYF
len: 22; v_gene: TRBV27; j_gene: TRBJ2-7; CDR3aa: CASSSPNTPAAGWHPSPYEQYF
len: 14; v_gene: TRBV11-3; j_gene: TRBJ2-5; CDR3aa: CASSLGQREETQYF
len: 13; v_gene: TRBV12-3/TRBV12-4; j_gene: TRBJ2-6; CDR3aa: CASSPAGANVLTF